This T cell receptor (beta chain) was identified in a study of CD8+CD57+ T cells in acquired aplastic anemia. Study details: DNA from sorted CD4+ and CD8+ cells averaged roughly 3.2 ug. The average read count for CD4+ cells in healthy donors was some 11 million.

Note on this clonotype: As yet, its antigen is unknown. Relative to the germline gene, one junction end is altered; a read error may explain this.

The length of the CDR3 is 16 residues. Germline values: CDR1 SGHRS, CDR2 YFSETQ. Study-wide results and limits: A set of approximately 29 CD8+ CDR3 sequences was shared between patients and controls, and these sequences appeared highly expressed in patients. Levels of CD8+ Simpson's diversity were not significantly distinct in patients versus controls.

The TCR beta profiling, which covered VDJ combination and CDR3 sequence, was carried out using genomic DNA as the template. Using its own MiXCR run on the reads, TCRdb lists one record per CDR3 protein. The profile shows 400,000 to 500,000 distinct CDR3 sequences, around 68% of them singletons. The sample taken for sequencing was sorted CD4+, CD8+, or CD8+CD57+ T cells (not recorded which) from PBMCs. The V gene is TRBV5-1, the J gene TRBJ2-2; TRBD1 matches at 8 bases. The TCR was taken from a human donor in good health, serving as a control. DNA for the CDR3: TGCGCTAGCAGCTATGGACAGGGCGGGATAGGCGGGGAGCTGTCTTTT. Amino acids: CASSYGQGGIGGELSF.